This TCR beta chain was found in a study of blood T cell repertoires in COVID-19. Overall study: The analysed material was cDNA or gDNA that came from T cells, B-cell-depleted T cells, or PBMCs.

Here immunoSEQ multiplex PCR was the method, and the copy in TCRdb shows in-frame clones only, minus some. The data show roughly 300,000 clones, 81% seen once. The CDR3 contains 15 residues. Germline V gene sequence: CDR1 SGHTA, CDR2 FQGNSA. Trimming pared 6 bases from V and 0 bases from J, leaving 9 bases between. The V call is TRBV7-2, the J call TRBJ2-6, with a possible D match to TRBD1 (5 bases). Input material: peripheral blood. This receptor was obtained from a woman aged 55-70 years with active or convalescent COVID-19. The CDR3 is CASRPRDSGANVLTF. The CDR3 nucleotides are TGTGCCAGCAGGCCCAGGGACTCTGGGGCCAACGTCCTGACTTTC.